The 25 T cell receptor beta chains reported below all come from one sample, sequenced in a study of T cells in localized non-small cell lung cancer (dated by TCRdb to about 2020). Library prep was done by the immunoSEQ multiplex PCR assay. The source is immuneACCESS, and TCRdb retained only in-frame sequences with V and J called. Part of the clones is not carried over; for the studies checked, unresolved V genes explain less than half of this, and the remainder is unexplained. The sample has tens of thousands of clones on record, around 93% of them singletons. The ten largest clones capture about 2.2% of the sample. The input for sequencing was peripheral blood, taken before any cancer treatment. The receptors were gathered from a female donor of 60 years or more with stage I lung adenocarcinoma.

The V gene is TRBV10-1, the J gene TRBJ2-7; D is perhaps TRBD2 (5 bases). Trimming removed 2 bases from V and 1 base from J, with 12 bases in between. Germline values: CDR1 WNHNN, CDR2 SYGVQD (reference sequence). This CDR3 is 15 amino acids long. The CDR3 loop is CASSEGLATSYEQYF. CDR3 sequence (DNA): TGCGCCAGCAGTGAGGGATTAGCGACGTCCTACGAGCAGTACTTC.

This clone was picked up a small number of times. The chain recombines TRBV6-6 with TRBJ1-5; D might be TRBD1 (5 bases). The CDR3 has 16 residues. Germline CDR1 and CDR2: MNHNY and SVGAGI (reference sequence). V lost 2 bases to trimming and J lost 2 bases, with 13 bases between them. CDR3 in amino acids: CASSYPAVGGNQPQHF. As DNA, the CDR3 is TGTGCCAGCAGTTACCCGGCAGTAGGGGGCAATCAGCCCCAGCATTTT.

The V gene is TRBV7-8, the J gene TRBJ1-1; no definite D call. Trimming pared 4 bases from V and 0 bases from J, leaving 9 bases between. This CDR3 is built from 14 residues. The germline V gene has CDR1 SGHVS and CDR2 FQNEAQ. The CDR3 protein is CASSYGLLNTEAFF. DNA for the CDR3: TGTGCCAGCAGCTACGGCCTCTTGAACACTGAAGCTTTCTTT.

V and J are TRBV6-1 and TRBJ1-2, with TRBD1 as a possible D gene (6 bases). Germline CDR1 MNHNS, CDR2 SASEGT. There are 12 residues in the CDR3. V lost 6 bases, J lost 8 bases, and 13 bases lay in between. For the CDR3, the DNA is TGTGCCAGCAGCCTACAGGGTGACGGCTACACCTTC. It codes for CASSLQGDGYTF.

The rearrangement joins TRBV11-3 to TRBJ2-2; D might be TRBD1 (6 bases). V was trimmed by 5 bases and J by 4 bases, leaving 14 bases between them. CDR1 and CDR2 from the germline V gene are SGHNT and YENEEA. This CDR3 region has 15 residues. The CDR3 bases are TGTGCCAGCAGCGGATCGACAGGCCGCACCGGGGAGCTGTTTTTT. It is translated as CASSGSTGRTGELFF.

The V and J genes are TRBV6-1 and TRBJ1-5; D perhaps matches TRBD1 (5 bases). Germline lookup yields CDR1 MNHNS and CDR2 SASEGT. Deletions cut 2 bases from V and 3 bases from J, with 14 bases between. The CDR3 runs to 16 residues. The CDR3 sequence: CASSENTLQANQPQHF. As DNA, the CDR3 is TGTGCCAGCAGTGAAAACACTCTACAGGCCAATCAGCCCCAGCATTTT.

This chain uses TRBV7-2 with TRBJ1-2; the D is unclear. The CDR3 runs to 16 residues. The V gene lost 1 base and the J gene lost 4 bases, with 16 bases spanning the gap. Looked up from germline, CDR1 is SGHTA and CDR2 is FQGNSA. This CDR3 reads CASSLGSGPALYGYTF. For the CDR3, the DNA is TGTGCCAGCAGCTTAGGATCTGGACCCGCGCTCTATGGCTACACCTTC.

This clone was counted between two and nine times. CDR3 in DNA: TGTGCCAGCAGGGGCGACATACAGGGTGAGGCGGAACTGTTTTTT. Translated, it gives CASRGDIQGEAELFF. The chain is built from TRBV6-5 and TRBJ1-4, with TRBD1 as a possible D gene (6 bases). The V end was cut by 6 bases, the J end by 12 bases, with 23 bases between. The CDR3 sequence is 15 residues long. Germline V gives CDR1 MNHEY, CDR2 SVGAGI.

The chain carries TRBV16 and TRBJ2-1; 10 nucleotides line up with TRBD2. The CDR3 sequence is 15 residues long. Germline loops: CDR1 KGHSY, CDR2 FQNENV. The V and J ends lost 4 bases and 7 bases, in that order; junction bases with no gene match: 7. This chain's CDR3 is CASSRSSGGLNEQFF. CDR3 DNA: TGTGCCAGCAGCCGATCTAGCGGGGGTTTAAATGAGCAGTTCTTC.

V usage is TRBV5-6 and J usage is TRBJ1-2; D remains unclear. V lost 0 bases and J lost 0, with 9 bases in between. The CDR3 extends over 15 amino acids. CDR1 is SGHDT and CDR2 is YYEEEE in the germline V gene. DNA of the CDR3: TGTGCCAGCAGCTTGGGGCCCAGTTCTAACTATGGCTACACCTTC. Translating it yields CASSLGPSSNYGYTF.

The chain has TRBV6-6 and TRBJ2-7; D gene unclear. The CDR3 runs to 12 residues. V was cut by 4 bases and J by 4 bases, with 8 bases left in between. Germline values: CDR1 MNHNY, CDR2 SVGAGI (reference sequence). CDR3 in DNA: TGTGCCAGCAGTTCCTCCCTATACGAGCAGTACTTC. This codes for CASSSSLYEQYF.

The chain employs TRBV5-1 and TRBJ1-1; a possible D gene is TRBD1 (6 bases). Germline values: CDR1 SGHRS, CDR2 YFSETQ. V was cut by 0 bases and J by 2 bases, with 11 bases left in between. The CDR3 covers 15 residues. The CDR3: CASSLGGTINTEAFF. The CDR3 DNA sequence: TGCGCCAGCAGCTTGGGCGGGACAATCAACACTGAAGCTTTCTTT.

The chain employs TRBV5-8 and TRBJ2-3; the D call may be TRBD1 or TRBD2 (6 bases each). The germline V gene has CDR1 SGHTS and CDR2 YDEGEE. The length of the CDR3 is 17 residues. V lost 1 base and J lost 6, with 21 bases in between. CDR3 in amino acids: CASSLRVQGGGADTQYF. In nucleotides, the CDR3 is TGTGCCAGCAGCTTGCGCGTACAGGGAGGCGGCGCGGATACGCAGTATTTT.

This clone showed up just once. V usage is TRBV15 and J usage is TRBJ2-2, with D perhaps matching TRBD2 (5 bases). The V and J ends lost 0 bases and 7 bases respectively, with 6 bases between them. This CDR3 is 13 amino acids long. Germline CDR1 and CDR2: LNHNV and YYDKDF (reference sequence). CDR3 DNA sequence: TGTGCCACCAGCAGAGATGAGGGCGGGGAGCTGTTTTTT. Encoded protein: CATSRDEGGELFF.

The chain recombines TRBV7-7 with TRBJ2-3; perhaps TRBD1 as D (5 bases). This CDR3 has 15 residues. Germline CDR1 is SSHAT and CDR2 is FNYEAQ (reference sequence). V lost 3 bases and J 0 bases, leaving 10 bases between the germline ends. The CDR3: CASSLQGLSTDTQYF. In nucleotides, the CDR3 is TGTGCCAGCAGCTTGCAGGGCCTTAGCACAGATACGCAGTATTTT.

The chain has TRBV11-2 and TRBJ2-5; D not certain. The CDR3 sequence is 14 residues long. The V gene lost 1 base and the J gene lost 4 bases, with 10 bases spanning the gap. From germline, CDR1 is SGHAT and CDR2 FQNNGV. The CDR3 DNA follows: TGTGCCAGCAGCTTAGGGCAGTTCGGAGAGACCCAGTACTTC. It encodes CASSLGQFGETQYF.

This chain links TRBV7-2 with TRBJ2-1; tentative D call: TRBD2 (6 bases). The V gene lost 5 bases and the J gene lost 1 base, with 18 bases spanning the gap. In germline, CDR1 is SGHTA, CDR2 FQGNSA. The CDR3 extends over 17 amino acids. Here the CDR3 reads CASSRVDLGLSYNEQFF. CDR3 sequence (DNA): TGTGCCAGCAGCAGAGTAGATCTAGGACTATCCTACAATGAGCAGTTCTTC.

J is TRBJ1-1 and V is TRBV19; D not certain. Trimming removed 1 base from V and 1 base from J, with 13 bases in between. The CDR3 is 16 residues long. CDR1 is LNHDA, CDR2 SQIVND, per germline (reference sequence). The CDR3, as DNA: TGTGCCAGTAGTATAGTTCGCACGGGAGGGAACACTGAAGCTTTCTTT. Residues: CASSIVRTGGNTEAFF.

In nucleotides, the CDR3 is TGTGCCAGCAGTGTGGGGGCCCCTGGGGGAACTGAAGCTTTCTTT. It is translated as CASSVGAPGGTEAFF. The rearrangement uses TRBV27 and TRBJ1-1; tentatively, D is TRBD1 (6 bases). V shed 5 bases and J shed 5 bases, with 18 bases lying between them. CDR1 is MNHEY and CDR2 is SMNVEV in the germline V gene (reference sequence). The CDR3 contains 15 residues.

The chain has TRBV4-3 and TRBJ1-2; no reliable D call. The CDR3 consists of 13 residues. Trimming left V 3 bases short and J 5 bases short, with 10 bases between. Germline CDR1 LGHNA, CDR2 YSLEER. Here the CDR3 reads CASSQLLAYGYTF. CDR3 coding DNA: TGCGCCAGCAGCCAGCTGTTAGCTTATGGCTACACCTTC.

The chain uses TRBV6-4 and TRBJ2-3; 13 bases agree with TRBD2. V trimming: 0 bases; J trimming: 8 bases; junction bases outside the gene matches: 17. Germline loops: CDR1 MRHNA, CDR2 SNTAGT. This CDR3 contains 20 residues. The DNA for the CDR3 is TGTGCCAGCAGTGACTCGAACCCCAAGGGACTAGCGGGGAGTTGGGGTACGCAGTATTTT. Its protein is CASSDSNPKGLAGSWGTQYF.

This clone showed up just once. The chain employs TRBV4-3 and TRBJ2-7; unclear D gene. V shed 0 bases and J shed 4 bases, with 7 bases lying between them. CDR1 and CDR2 (germline): LGHNA, YSLEER. This CDR3 is built from 13 residues. Here the CDR3 reads CASSQDRAYEQYF. The CDR3 region has the DNA TGCGCCAGCAGCCAAGATCGTGCATACGAGCAGTACTTC.

A single count supports this clone. The rearrangement uses TRBV11-3 and TRBJ2-3, with 7 bases identical to TRBD2. The germline CDR1 and CDR2 sequences are SGHNT and YENEEA. This CDR3 is built from 14 residues. V dropped 2 bases and J dropped 5; count of bases not matched to a gene: 4. CDR3: CASSLIAGEDTQYF. The CDR3 bases are TGTGCCAGCAGCTTAATTGCGGGGGAAGATACGCAGTATTTT.

V is TRBV6-1 and J is TRBJ2-5; weak D call: TRBD2 (6 bases). This CDR3 is 14 amino acids long. Trimming shortened V by 3 bases and J by 9 bases, and 17 bases separated the two germline ends. Germline values: CDR1 MNHNS, CDR2 SASEGT. The CDR3 is CASSEGPPGRPQYF. In nucleotides, the CDR3 is TGTGCCAGCAGTGAGGGTCCCCCAGGGAGGCCCCAGTACTTC.

Note on this clone: This sample includes further DNA sequences coding for the same CDR3. CDR3 bases: TGTGCCATCAGGGGACTAGCGCTCACAGATACGCAGTATTTT. Translation: CAIRGLALTDTQYF. This chain joins TRBV10-3 and TRBJ2-3; TRBD2 matches 10 bases. V shed 6 bases and J 2 bases; nucleotides not matched to a gene: 2. This CDR3 is built from 14 residues. The germline gives CDR1 ENHRY, CDR2 SYGVKD.